This T cell receptor beta chain emerged from a study of cytomegalovirus exposure and HLA in healthy donors. Study information: Within an early data release were about 85 million unique TCRs drawn from HLA-typed donors. Study results and caveats: Productive rates of about 87% or about 30% were seen for most TCR beta V segments in an earlier analysis. Being indistinguishable, some V segments were excluded, TRBV6-2 and TRBV6-3 among them.

Amplification used 60 Vbeta primers and 13 Jbeta primers. Clones were read by immunoSEQ multiplex PCR, and TCRdb kept only the in-frame ones, dropping some. The sample includes around 150,000 clones, around 79% of them seen just once. Germline V lookup: CDR1 SGHNT, CDR2 YYREEE (reference sequence). The CDR3 is 13 residues long. Trimming at V came to 6 bases and at J to 4 bases, leaving 5 bases not matched to a gene. Turning to this clone: Its antigen is not known.

Specimen: PBMCs. The chain is built from TRBV5-4 and TRBJ2-7; TRBD1 matches 9 bases. This TCR was recovered from a man aged 50 to 59 in good health and CMV-seropositive. The CDR3 is CASTGTGSYEQYF. CDR3 in DNA: TGTGCCAGCACCGGGACAGGGTCTTACGAGCAGTACTTC.